This T cell receptor (beta chain) is from a study of cytomegalovirus exposure and HLA in healthy donors. Study-wide background: Out of around 360 genotyped donors, about 84% belonged to the Caucasian-associated ancestry cluster. General study points: Accurate HLA-A and HLA-B prediction from TCR beta sequences was reported for most subjects. CMV serostatus was the sole immune exposure information available.

Healthy bone marrow donors supplied every sample. Germline CDR1 reads SGHVS; CDR2 reads FQNEAQ. The V gene lost 1 base and the J gene lost 2 bases, with 12 bases spanning the gap. CDR3 length equals 16 residues. Details on this clone: Its antigen is not known.

The study ran its PCR with 60 Vbeta and 13 Jbeta primers. The data were produced by immunoSEQ multiplex PCR, yet TCRdb's version contains in-frame clones alone and is incomplete. The sample contains roughly 130,000 clones, 75% to 85% of which appear only once. The receptor was isolated from a male donor in good health and CMV-seropositive. Sample: PBMCs. V usage is TRBV7-8 and J usage is TRBJ1-3; a possible D gene is TRBD1 (5 bases). The CDR3 DNA reads as TGTGCCAGCAGCTTAGATATGGGGCTCACTGGAAACACCATATATTTT. Its protein product is CASSLDMGLTGNTIYF.